This TCR beta chain was documented in a study of shared clonotypes between healthy human individuals. Overall study findings and caveats: Around 5% was the fraction of naive CD4 clonotypes found shared across a few donors. Lower generation probabilities were found for non-shared clonotypes than for those shared by all four donors.

This clone was observed a single time. Its matching antigen is unknown. Only Caucasian adults living in Nashville, Tennessee served as donors. With 4 bases clipped from V and 8 bases from J, the junction kept 4 bases outside the gene matches. The germline CDR1 and CDR2 sequences are MRHNA and SNTAGT. The CDR3 runs to 13 residues. Libraries were prepared by immunoSEQ multiplex PCR; TCRdb keeps only in-frame clonotypes and omits some of them. The data hold a few hundred thousand clones, with about 96% observed a single time. This TCR was recovered from a woman in her twenties or thirties in good health. The V and J genes are TRBV6-4 and TRBJ2-2, with 7 bases lining up with TRBD2. The sequencing input was naive CD4+ T cells sorted from blood. Noted subset: CD45RA+ positively selected. The CDR3 loop is CASSAQREGELFF. The CDR3 DNA is TGTGCCAGCAGTGCGCAGCGGGAAGGGGAGCTGTTTTTT.